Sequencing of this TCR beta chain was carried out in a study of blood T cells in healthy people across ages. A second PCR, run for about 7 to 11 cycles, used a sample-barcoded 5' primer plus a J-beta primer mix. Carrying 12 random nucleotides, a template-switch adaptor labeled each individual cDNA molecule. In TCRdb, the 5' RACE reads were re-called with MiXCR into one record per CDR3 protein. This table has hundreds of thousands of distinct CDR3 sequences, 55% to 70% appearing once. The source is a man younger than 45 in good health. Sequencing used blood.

CDR3 sequence: CASSYGSRRDCVLHF. CDR3 coding DNA: TGTGCCAGCAGTTACGGAAGCAGGAGGGATTGCGTCCTCCACTTT. This chain connects TRBV6-5 to TRBJ1-6; no clear D. The CDR3 contains 15 residues. Per germline, CDR1 MNHEY and CDR2 SVGAGI. V lost 2 bases and J 15 bases, leaving 20 bases between the germline ends.